This T cell receptor (beta chain) originates from a study of T cells in Graves' hyperthyroidism and ophthalmopathy. Study-level points and caveats: The authors' 13 V-J model separated ophthalmopathy from stable hyperthyroidism. Blood also contained most expanded thyroid clonotypes above 0.001.

Amplified TCR beta CDR3 regions came from RNA transcripts. In the first-round RT-PCR of the TCR CDR3, the HTBI primer set was used. TCRdb analysed the multiplex PCR reads with MiXCR anew, one entry per CDR3 protein. The data show 300,000 to 500,000 distinct CDR3 sequences, roughly 13% seen once. This clonotype was seen repeatedly, ten times or more. The antigen remains unidentified. This CDR3 is 15 amino acids long. The ends lost 6 bases at V and 5 bases at J; junction bases unmatched: 12. Germline CDR1 and CDR2: SGHDN and FVKESK. Orbital computed tomography, thyroid ultrasound, serum thyroxine and TRAb, and clinical symptoms together informed the diagnoses.

The chain recombines TRBV14 with TRBJ1-1, with TRBD1 matching over 7 bases. The clonotype was recovered from a man aged 45-65 years with Graves' ophthalmopathy. Sample: blood. The DNA for the CDR3 is TGTGCCAGCAGGTATAACACAGGGGAGGGTACTGAAGCTTTCTTT. Its translation is CASRYNTGEGTEAFF.